The clone carrying this T cell receptor beta chain was observed a handful of times. As yet, its antigen is unknown. This sample stems from a study of long-term antiretroviral therapy in people with HIV. Whole-study context: The earliest samples predate the 2015 immediate-ART recommendation by about a decade.

One or more pre-ART and two or more post-ART PBMC samples were available from each donor. Notes on the study in general: Post-treatment diversity went higher with ART but stayed below transplant donor controls.

The libraries were made with immunoSEQ v3.0 at survey level. Profiled with immunoSEQ multiplex PCR; TCRdb holds only in-frame clones, not every one. The table shows 20,000 to 30,000 clones, with under 85% occurring only once. Germline loops: CDR1 MGHRA, CDR2 YSYEKL. The V end lost 1 base, the J end lost 4 bases, and 10 bases lay between the germline ends. This CDR3 comprises 14 residues. The material was unsorted PBMCs, obtained 0.4 years after starting antiretroviral therapy. The TCR sequence derives from a man in his forties or fifties with HIV. The chain uses TRBV4-1 and TRBJ1-2; D is uncertain. CDR3: CASSQAIASYGYTF. Here the CDR3 DNA reads TGCGCCAGCAGCCAAGCAATTGCATCCTATGGCTACACCTTC.